This passage covers 7 T cell receptor beta chains from one sample sequenced in a study of T cell changes during pregnancy in multiple sclerosis. Method: immunoSEQ multiplex PCR; TCRdb's copy keeps in-frame clones and lacks some. This sample has 77,000 or so clones, with around 95% found just once. The sequenced sample was peripheral blood, obtained in the second trimester of pregnancy. These TCRs come from a female donor in good health, enrolled as a control in a pregnancy study.

This chain uses TRBV11-3 with TRBJ2-7; 12 nucleotides agree with TRBD2. The CDR3 length is 16 residues. CDR1 and CDR2 from the germline V gene are SGHNT and YENEEA. After removal of 4 bases from V and 3 bases from J, the junction contained 7 bases not matched to a gene. The DNA of the CDR3 is TGTGCCAGCAGCTCAAGATCTAGCGGGGGGGACTACGAGCAGTACTTC. Encoded protein: CASSSRSSGGDYEQYF.

The V and J genes are TRBV20-1 and TRBJ1-2; D is undetermined. The length of the CDR3 is 10 residues. V was cut by 3 bases and J by 8 bases, with 7 bases left in between. Germline values: CDR1 DFQATT, CDR2 SNEGSKA (reference sequence). The CDR3 loop reads CSASTGGYTF. CDR3 nucleotide sequence: TGCAGTGCTAGTACGGGGGGCTACACCTTC.

This clone was recorded once. The rearrangement uses TRBV2 and TRBJ1-2; tentative D call: TRBD1 (5 bases). The CDR3 has 16 amino acids. V dropped 5 bases and J dropped 4 bases, with 20 bases sitting between them. Per germline, CDR1 SNHLY and CDR2 FYNNEI. CDR3: CASSLPKRGDFYGYTF. DNA for the CDR3: TGTGCCAGCAGTCTTCCTAAAAGGGGCGACTTCTATGGCTACACCTTC.

J is TRBJ2-2 and V is TRBV19; 13 nucleotides match TRBD2. This CDR3 comprises 18 residues. Germline CDR1 LNHDA, CDR2 SQIVND (reference sequence). Trimming took 5 bases from V and 7 from J; bases not matched to a gene: 13. CDR3 protein: CASSSSRLAGGVGGELFF. Here the CDR3 DNA reads TGTGCCAGTAGTTCATCACGACTAGCGGGGGGTGTGGGCGGGGAGCTGTTTTTT.

This chain uses TRBV4-1 with TRBJ2-5; 15 bases are a match to TRBD2. V lost 3 bases to trimming and J lost 0 bases; unmatched junction nucleotides: 8. Germline V CDR1 and CDR2: MGHRA, YSYEKL. The CDR3 loop spans 19 amino acids. The CDR3 DNA reads TGCGCCAGCAGCCACCCGGGACTAGCGGGGGGAAAGAACCAAGAGACCCAGTACTTC. Translated, it gives CASSHPGLAGGKNQETQYF.

The chain employs TRBV7-3 and TRBJ2-3; possible D gene TRBD1, 6 bases. The CDR3 has 15 residues. The germline CDR1 and CDR2 sequences are SGHTA and FQGTGA. V was shortened by 5 bases and J by 2 bases, with 14 bases between the two germline ends. For the CDR3, the DNA is TGTGCCAGCAGCGTTGATGGACAGACCACAGATACGCAGTATTTT. This sequence encodes CASSVDGQTTDTQYF.

V and J are TRBV4-3 and TRBJ2-2; 9 bases are shared with TRBD2. Germline values: CDR1 LGHNA, CDR2 YSLEER. The CDR3 is made up of 16 amino acids. V was pared by 4 bases and J by 3 bases, with 6 bases of the junction left unmatched. The CDR3 loop reads CASSLGSSGDTGELFF. The CDR3 nucleotides read TGCGCCAGCAGCCTAGGCTCTAGCGGGGACACCGGGGAGCTGTTTTTT.